This TCR beta chain was sequenced during a study of T cell changes during pregnancy in multiple sclerosis. This clone was found once. Trimming left V 1 base short and J 1 base short, with 9 bases between. This CDR3 contains 15 residues. Germline values: CDR1 SGHDT, CDR2 YYEEEE. Data came from immunoSEQ multiplex PCR; TCRdb stores just in-frame clones and leaves some out. This sample has about 48,000 clones, with 88% found just once. The genes are TRBV5-6 and TRBJ1-5; a possible D gene is TRBD1 (6 bases). The input for sequencing was CD4+ T cells from peripheral blood mononuclear cells, taken in the second trimester of pregnancy. This receptor was identified in a female donor with multiple sclerosis, enrolled in a pregnancy study. The CDR3 region has the DNA TGTGCCAGCAGCTTGAGGGGGTTAAGCAATCAGCCCCAGCATTTT. Its protein is CASSLRGLSNQPQHF.